The rows below give T cell receptor beta chains drawn from one sample of a study of blood T cells in healthy people across ages. TCRdb used MiXCR to reprocess the 5' RACE reads, holding one entry per CDR3 protein. The sample has hundreds of thousands of distinct CDR3 sequences; roughly 48% are singletons. The sequenced sample was blood. These TCRs come from a man aged 25-40 years in good health. Both conserved end residues are part of each CDR3. The D gene is left open where the match is weak. Clone size is given for some rows only: seen once, a few or many times, or a class if the clone is expanded.

v_gene,abundance,d_gene,j_gene,CDR3aa,CDR3nt
TRBV12-3/TRBV12-4,few,.,TRBJ1-2,CASSSLGPIVYGYTF,TGTGCCAGCAGTTCCTTGGGGCCGATAGTCTATGGCTACACCTTC
TRBV27,few,.,TRBJ2-1,CASSLGVQTAVNEQFF,TGTGCCAGCAGTCTTGGGGTCCAGACAGCGGTCAATGAGCAGTTCTTC
TRBV30,.,.,TRBJ1-4,CAWSVGEKLFF,TGTGCCTGGAGTGTGGGGGAAAAACTGTTTTTT
TRBV29-1,.,.,TRBJ1-2,CSVVGSGSYGYTF,TGCAGCGTTGTGGGCAGTGGGTCCTATGGCTACACCTTC
TRBV7-8,.,.,TRBJ2-3,CASSLIGGASADTQYF,TGTGCCAGCAGCTTAATCGGGGGCGCTTCCGCAGATACGCAGTATTTT
TRBV16,.,.,TRBJ1-1,CASSQYTVNTEAFF,TGTGCCAGCAGCCAATATACGGTGAACACTGAAGCTTTCTTT
TRBV12-3/TRBV12-4,.,TRBD2,TRBJ2-3,CASSEIRTSGVRDTQYF,TGTGCCAGCAGCGAAATTAGGACTAGCGGGGTTAGAGATACGCAGTATTTT
TRBV5-1,few,TRBD1,TRBJ2-7,CASTIDRGEQYF,TGCGCCAGCACCATTGACAGGGGAGAGCAGTACTTC
TRBV20-1,.,TRBD2,TRBJ2-5,CSAASSGGIQETQYF,TGCAGTGCTGCCTCTAGCGGGGGGATCCAAGAGACCCAGTACTTC
TRBV20-1,.,TRBD2,TRBJ2-5,CSAGTSGAWETQYF,TGCAGTGCTGGAACTAGCGGGGCCTGGGAGACCCAGTACTTC
TRBV12-3/TRBV12-4,few,.,TRBJ2-3,CASSATMADTQYF,TGTGCCAGCAGTGCGACCATGGCAGATACGCAGTATTTT
TRBV7-9,few,.,TRBJ2-1,CASSRIGLPTDEQFF,TGTGCCAGCAGCCGGATCGGGCTACCAACGGATGAGCAGTTCTTC
TRBV2,few,TRBD1,TRBJ2-5,CASSPRDSQQETQYF,TGTGCCAGCAGCCCTCGGGACAGCCAACAAGAGACCCAGTACTTC
TRBV6-1,.,.,TRBJ1-6,CASRPLEGVNSPLHF,TGTGCCAGCAGGCCTCTAGAGGGTGTCAATTCACCCCTCCACTTT
TRBV5-6,.,TRBD1,TRBJ1-4,CASSRRADRVDEKLFF,TGTGCCAGCAGCCGGAGAGCGGACAGGGTCGATGAAAAACTGTTTTTT
TRBV20-1,.,TRBD2,TRBJ2-1,CSAESGLAGLNNLYNEQFF,TGCAGTGCCGAAAGCGGCCTAGCGGGTTTAAATAACCTCTACAATGAGCAGTTCTTC
TRBV3-1,.,.,TRBJ1-6,CASSPLRQVNSPLHF,TGTGCCAGCAGCCCCCTCAGACAGGTTAATTCACCCCTCCACTTT